Here is one TCR beta chain with its context. CDR1 and CDR2 from the germline V gene are MNHEY and SMNVEV (reference sequence). This CDR3 comprises 15 residues. V lost 0 bases, J lost 2 bases, and 10 bases lay in between. The data are from a study of PD-1 blockade in mismatch repair-deficient tumors. The protocol was immunoSEQ multiplex PCR, while the TCRdb copy is restricted to in-frame clones and leaves out a portion. The table has some 100,000 clones, 82% seen once. V is TRBV27 and J is TRBJ1-2; D gene ambiguous. The source of this sequence is an adult with mismatch repair-deficient cancer. Sequenced here: peripheral blood, sampled approximately 35 weeks after starting pembrolizumab. CDR3 DNA: TGTGCCAGCAGTTTATCAGGGAGCAGGAACTATGGCTACACCTTC. Translation gives CASSLSGSRNYGYTF.